Listed below are T cell receptor beta chains from one sample, sequenced in a study of T-cell memory formation after mild COVID-19. MiXCR, run by TCRdb on the 5' RACE reads, gives a single entry per CDR3 protein. Among some 100,000 distinct CDR3 sequences listed, over 8.5% were seen once. The sample was PBMCs or a T cell subset sorted from them (not recorded which). The receptors were sampled from a man aged 18-30 years who had mild COVID-19 (a few samples of this study predate the infection). Cell type and time point are not known. CDR3s include the opening cysteine and the closing phenylalanine or tryptophan. D genes are given only for firm matches. Clone size is given for some rows only: seen once, a few or many times, or a class if the clone is expanded.

d_gene	j_gene	v_gene	abundance	CDR3aa	CDR3nt
.	TRBJ1-1	TRBV28	.	CASSFQTDMNTEAFF	TGTGCCAGCAGTTTCCAGACCGATATGAACACTGAAGCTTTCTTT
TRBD1	TRBJ1-1	TRBV20-1	.	CSAREPGQVNTEAFF	TGCAGTGCTAGAGAACCGGGACAGGTGAACACTGAAGCTTTCTTT
.	TRBJ1-1	TRBV6-2/TRBV6-3	.	CASKAGEAMYTEAFF	TGTGCCAGCAAGGCAGGGGAAGCGATGTACACTGAAGCTTTCTTT
.	TRBJ1-6	TRBV28	few	CASNTAGLAPLHF	TGTGCCAGCAACACGGCCGGCTTGGCACCCCTCCACTTT
TRBD1	TRBJ2-1	TRBV9	.	CASSVVSGTGASVDEQFF	TGTGCCAGCAGCGTAGTTAGCGGGACAGGGGCGTCCGTCGATGAGCAGTTCTTC
.	TRBJ1-2	TRBV9	few	CASSQDSAYGYTF	TGTGCCAGCAGCCAGGACAGCGCCTATGGCTACACCTTC
TRBD2	TRBJ2-2	TRBV27	once	CASSLVTSDTGELFF	TGTGCCAGCAGTTTGGTGACTAGCGACACCGGGGAGCTGTTTTTT
.	TRBJ1-1	TRBV29-1	few	CSGGDGEAFF	TGCAGCGGGGGGGACGGCGAAGCTTTCTTT
.	TRBJ1-2	TRBV28	.	CASTLDEGRGYTF	TGTGCCAGCACGTTAGACGAAGGAAGGGGCTACACCTTC
TRBD2	TRBJ2-1	TRBV6-2/TRBV6-3	.	CASSYSTGTNNEQFF	TGTGCCAGCAGTTACTCGACCGGGACTAACAATGAGCAGTTCTTC
.	TRBJ2-3	TRBV24-1	few	CATSDIGADTQYF	TGTGCCACCAGTGACATAGGTGCAGATACGCAGTATTTT
TRBD1	TRBJ2-7	TRBV30	.	CAWRFPDRVYEQYF	TGTGCCTGGAGGTTCCCGGACAGGGTCTACGAGCAGTACTTC
.	TRBJ2-1	TRBV6-6	many	CASSYSIQLDSPYNEQFF	TGTGCCAGCAGTTACTCGATCCAGTTGGACAGCCCGTACAATGAGCAGTTCTTC
.	TRBJ2-3	TRBV7-3	few	CASSLTGAADTQYF	TGTGCCAGCAGCTTAACTGGGGCGGCGGATACGCAGTATTTT
.	TRBJ2-5	TRBV5-6	few	CASSLGGPGTQYF	TGTGCCAGCAGCTTGGGGGGGCCCGGGACCCAGTACTTC
TRBD1	TRBJ2-2	TRBV7-2	.	CASSLYAGTENTGELFF	TGTGCCAGCAGCTTATACGCCGGGACAGAGAACACCGGGGAGCTGTTTTTT
.	TRBJ2-7	TRBV12-3/TRBV12-4	many	CASSPGREQYF	TGTGCCAGCAGTCCAGGGCGCGAGCAGTACTTC
.	TRBJ1-2	TRBV27	few	CASSLTEAGGYTF	TGTGCCAGCAGTTTAACGGAGGCAGGCGGCTACACCTTC
TRBD2	TRBJ2-1	TRBV20-1	few	CSARGLAGYNEQFF	TGCAGTGCTAGGGGACTAGCGGGGTACAATGAGCAGTTCTTC
.	TRBJ1-1	TRBV7-6	many	CASSLSGHGNTEAFF	TGTGCCAGCAGCCTTTCGGGACACGGGAACACTGAAGCTTTCTTT
TRBD2	TRBJ2-7	TRBV6-5	many	CASRTGLAAYEQYF	TGTGCCAGCAGAACGGGACTAGCGGCTTACGAGCAGTACTTC
TRBD1	TRBJ1-5	TRBV20-1	.	CSAVPGTGGNQPQHF	TGCAGTGCTGTCCCCGGGACAGGGGGCAATCAGCCCCAGCATTTT
TRBD2	TRBJ2-1	TRBV6-2/TRBV6-3	.	CASNLGLAGGPDYNEQFF	TGTGCCAGCAACTTGGGACTAGCGGGGGGACCTGACTACAATGAGCAGTTCTTC
.	TRBJ1-1	TRBV20-1	.	CSARAGMNTEAFF	TGCAGTGCTAGGGCTGGGATGAACACTGAAGCTTTCTTT
.	TRBJ1-5	TRBV28	.	CASSLPGDGNQPQHF	TGTGCCAGCAGCCTTCCAGGGGACGGCAATCAGCCCCAGCATTTT
.	TRBJ2-2	TRBV3-1	many	CASSQEWSSGELFF	TGTGCCAGCAGCCAAGAGTGGAGCTCCGGGGAGCTGTTTTTT
.	TRBJ2-1	TRBV4-3	.	CASSQVGWNEQFF	TGCGCCAGCAGCCAAGTCGGGTGGAATGAGCAGTTCTTC
TRBD1	TRBJ2-2	TRBV6-5	few	CASRELPGQGTGELFF	TGTGCCAGCAGGGAGTTACCGGGACAGGGCACCGGGGAGCTGTTTTTT
.	TRBJ2-7	TRBV4-3	many	CASSQTDREGFYEQYF	TGCGCCAGCAGCCAGACAGACAGGGAGGGATTTTACGAGCAGTACTTC
.	TRBJ1-1	TRBV15	.	CATSRFRVQTDEAFF	TGTGCCACCAGCAGATTCAGGGTCCAAACAGATGAAGCTTTCTTT
.	TRBJ2-3	TRBV29-1	.	CSAQGKDTQYF	TGCAGCGCTCAAGGGAAAGATACGCAGTATTTT
TRBD1	TRBJ1-4	TRBV9	few	CASSVLGTGNEKLFF	TGTGCCAGCAGCGTATTGGGGACAGGGAATGAAAAACTGTTTTTT
TRBD1	TRBJ1-1	TRBV12-3/TRBV12-4	.	CASSPDRVEAFF	TGTGCCAGCAGCCCAGACAGGGTTGAAGCTTTCTTT
.	TRBJ2-7	TRBV27	.	CASSPKLDSPYEQYF	TGTGCCAGCAGTCCCAAACTGGACAGTCCCTACGAGCAGTACTTC
.	TRBJ1-2	TRBV7-2	few	CASSSPTGSGYTF	TGTGCCAGCAGCTCACCAACGGGGAGCGGCTACACCTTC
.	TRBJ2-3	TRBV7-6	.	CASSFGQSSTDTQYF	TGTGCCAGCAGCTTCGGACAGAGTAGCACAGATACGCAGTATTTT
.	TRBJ2-3	TRBV11-2	many	CASSLASLTGTSTDTQYF	TGTGCCAGCAGCTTAGCGTCGTTGACAGGAACTAGCACAGATACGCAGTATTTT
.	TRBJ2-1	TRBV5-1	many	CASSGGAMAEQFF	TGCGCCAGCAGCGGGGGGGCGATGGCTGAGCAGTTCTTC
TRBD1	TRBJ1-5	TRBV4-1	many	CASSLVRDRDYSNQPQHF	TGCGCCAGCAGCCTCGTCCGGGACAGGGACTATAGCAATCAGCCCCAGCATTTT
.	TRBJ2-7	TRBV30	.	CATTRFWGSSEQYF	TGTGCTACCACCCGGTTTTGGGGGTCGAGCGAGCAGTACTTC
TRBD2	TRBJ2-3	TRBV7-2	.	CASRMGLVGDTQYF	TGTGCCAGCAGAATGGGACTAGTGGGAGATACGCAGTATTTT
.	TRBJ2-3	TRBV13	few	CASSSDSWRTDTQYF	TGTGCCAGCAGCTCGGACTCTTGGAGGACAGATACGCAGTATTTT
.	TRBJ2-5	TRBV6-5	.	CASSYTGEGGETQYF	TGTGCCAGCAGTTACACAGGGGAGGGCGGGGAGACCCAGTACTTC
.	TRBJ2-7	TRBV6-1	.	CASSDTGYRYEQYF	TGTGCCAGCAGCGACACAGGGTATCGGTACGAGCAGTACTTC
.	TRBJ1-4	TRBV7-6	.	CASSLDPGEEKLFF	TGTGCCAGCAGCTTAGACCCCGGGGAAGAAAAACTGTTTTTT
.	TRBJ1-6	TRBV4-3	few	CASSQIEGGINSPLHF	TGCGCCAGCAGCCAAATTGAGGGCGGGATTAATTCACCCCTCCACTTT
TRBD1	TRBJ2-7	TRBV7-2	many	CASSPTGSSYEQYF	TGTGCCAGCAGCCCGACAGGGAGCTCCTACGAGCAGTACTTC
.	TRBJ2-2	TRBV12-5	.	CASGSNRGRNTGELFF	TGTGCTAGTGGTTCGAATCGGGGGCGGAACACCGGGGAGCTGTTTTTT
.	TRBJ2-1	TRBV7-3	few	CASSSDPASYNEQFF	TGTGCCAGCAGCTCGGACCCCGCCTCCTACAATGAGCAGTTCTTC
TRBD2	TRBJ2-1	TRBV7-8	few	CASSYLFGGGYNEQFF	TGTGCCAGCAGCTATCTTTTCGGGGGGGGTTACAATGAGCAGTTCTTC
.	TRBJ2-1	TRBV20-1	few	CSASLAGPYNEQFF	TGCAGTGCTTCCCTGGCGGGCCCATACAATGAGCAGTTCTTC
TRBD2	TRBJ2-5	TRBV20-1	few	CSARPTSALETQYF	TGCAGTGCTAGACCTACTAGCGCGCTAGAGACCCAGTACTTC
.	TRBJ1-3	TRBV7-2	.	CASSFPPDGSGNTIYF	TGTGCCAGCAGCTTCCCCCCCGATGGCTCTGGAAACACCATATATTTT
.	TRBJ1-5	TRBV6-2/TRBV6-3	few	CASTRWSDDNQPQHF	TGTGCCAGCACCCGGTGGTCCGACGATAATCAGCCCCAGCATTTT
.	TRBJ2-2	TRBV12-3/TRBV12-4	few	CASSLSQINPGELFF	TGTGCCAGCAGTCTATCACAGATTAACCCAGGGGAGCTGTTTTTT
TRBD1	TRBJ2-1	TRBV5-1	many	CASSLADRGVRNEQFF	TGCGCCAGCAGCTTGGCTGACAGGGGGGTAAGGAATGAGCAGTTCTTC